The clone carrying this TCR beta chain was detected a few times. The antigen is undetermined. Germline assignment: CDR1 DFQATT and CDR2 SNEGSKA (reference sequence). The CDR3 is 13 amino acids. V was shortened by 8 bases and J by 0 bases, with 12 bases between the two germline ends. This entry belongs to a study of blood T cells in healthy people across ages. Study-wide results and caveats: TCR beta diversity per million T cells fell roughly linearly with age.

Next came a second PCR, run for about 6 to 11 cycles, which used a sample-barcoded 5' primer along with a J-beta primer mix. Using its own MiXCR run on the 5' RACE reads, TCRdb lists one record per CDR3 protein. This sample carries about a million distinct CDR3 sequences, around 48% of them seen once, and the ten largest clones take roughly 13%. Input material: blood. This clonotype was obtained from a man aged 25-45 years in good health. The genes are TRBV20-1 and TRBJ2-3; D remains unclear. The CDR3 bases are TGCAGTCCTAAAGGACCGAGCACAGATACGCAGTATTTT. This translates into CSPKGPSTDTQYF.